The 23 T cell receptor beta chains listed next were all sequenced from one sample in a study of T cell changes during pregnancy in multiple sclerosis. Assay used: immunoSEQ multiplex PCR; TCRdb lists only in-frame clones, some missing. The repertoire consists of about 110,000 clones, with roughly 89% occurring once and the leading ten covering approximately 1.5%. The sample consisted of peripheral blood, taken before pregnancy. The receptors stem from a female donor with multiple sclerosis, enrolled in a pregnancy study.

The rearrangement joins TRBV28 to TRBJ2-7; TRBD2 might be the D (5 bases). From germline, CDR1 is MDHEN and CDR2 SYDVKM. This CDR3 is built from 16 residues. The ends were cut back, 1 base at V and 0 bases at J, with 13 bases in the middle. The CDR3 DNA sequence: TGTGCCAGCAGTTTATATTCCGCGGGCGCCTCCTACGAGCAGTACTTC. This sequence encodes CASSLYSAGASYEQYF.

The rearrangement uses TRBV28 and TRBJ2-7; D might be TRBD1 (6 bases). CDR3 length equals 14 residues. Per the germline V gene, CDR1 is MDHEN and CDR2 is SYDVKM. Trimming stripped 4 bases from V and 4 bases from J, with 14 bases between. The CDR3: CASSSGTSIYEQYF. CDR3 sequence (DNA): TGTGCCAGCAGTTCTGGGACAAGTATTTACGAGCAGTACTTC.

The chain recombines TRBV28 with TRBJ1-3; D unresolved. Germline CDR1 and CDR2: MDHEN and SYDVKM. V gave up 2 bases and J gave up 3 bases, with 8 bases separating them. CDR3 length equals 14 residues. CDR3 loop: CASSLRGIGNTIYF. CDR3 nucleotides: TGTGCCAGCAGTTTACGAGGGATTGGAAACACCATATATTTT.

The chain combines TRBV19 with TRBJ2-3; D is perhaps TRBD2 (6 bases). V was cut by 3 bases and J by 2 bases, with 9 bases left in between. Germline V gene sequence: CDR1 LNHDA, CDR2 SQIVND (reference sequence). There are 14 residues in the CDR3. CDR3 in amino acids: CASSMLADTDTQYF. The CDR3 coding sequence is TGTGCCAGTAGTATGTTAGCGGACACAGATACGCAGTATTTT.

This sequence joins TRBV4-2 and TRBJ2-1; D ambiguous. V lost 0 bases to trimming and J lost 6 bases, with 9 bases between them. This CDR3 comprises 14 residues. In germline, CDR1 is LGHNA, CDR2 YNFKEQ. The CDR3 sequence: CASSQDLSSNEQFF. CDR3 nucleotide sequence: TGTGCCAGCAGCCAAGATTTGAGTAGCAATGAGCAGTTCTTC.

The chain has TRBV19 and TRBJ1-6; weak D call: TRBD1 (6 bases). The V end was cut by 4 bases, the J end by 8 bases, with 18 bases between. Germline CDR1 LNHDA, CDR2 SQIVND (reference sequence). CDR3 length equals 16 residues. The DNA of the CDR3 is TGTGCCAGTAGTACCCCAAACAGGGCGGAGGATTCACCCCTCCACTTT. It yields the protein CASSTPNRAEDSPLHF.

This rearrangement joins TRBV28 to TRBJ2-2, with 9 bases aligning to TRBD1. Per the germline V gene, CDR1 is MDHEN and CDR2 is SYDVKM. The CDR3 has 16 amino acids. The trim removed 4 bases at V and 6 bases at J, leaving 9 bases unmatched. CDR3 sequence: CASSSTGTGKAGELFF. CDR3 nucleotides: TGTGCCAGCAGTTCCACCGGGACAGGGAAGGCCGGGGAGCTGTTTTTT. The full variable domain, its missing parts supplied by reference TRBV28 and TRBJ2-2, is DVKVTQSSRYLVKRTGEKVFLECVQDMDHENMFWYRQDPGLGLRLIYFSYDVKMKEKGDIPEGYSVSREKKERFSLILESASTNQTSMYLCASSSTGTGKAGELFFGEGSRLTVL.

This rearrangement joins TRBV4-2 to TRBJ2-7; D possibly corresponds to TRBD2 (5 bases). CDR3 length: 16 residues. The V and J ends lost 0 bases and 0 bases respectively, with 12 bases between them. Germline V gene sequence: CDR1 LGHNA, CDR2 YNFKEQ. The CDR3 nucleotides are TGTGCCAGCAGCCAAGATTTTACGGGGAACTCCTACGAGCAGTACTTC. Translation: CASSQDFTGNSYEQYF.

The chain joins TRBV6-1 to TRBJ2-7; 8 nucleotides agree with TRBD2. The germline gives CDR1 MNHNS, CDR2 SASEGT. The V segment lost 1 base and the J segment 2 bases; nucleotides outside the gene matches: 4. The length of the CDR3 is 15 residues. The CDR3 loop reads CASSEGGAGAYEQYF. The CDR3 nucleotides read TGTGCCAGCAGTGAAGGGGGAGCGGGAGCCTACGAGCAGTACTTC.

This clone showed up just once. The genes are TRBV5-1 and TRBJ2-3, with TRBD2 identical over 10 bases. With V trimmed by 4 bases and J by 1 base, 6 bases remained unmatched. Germline loops: CDR1 SGHRS, CDR2 YFSETQ. The CDR3 runs 16 residues. CDR3 in amino acids: CASSPGTSVRTDTQYF. CDR3 sequence (DNA): TGCGCCAGCAGCCCCGGGACTAGCGTCCGCACAGATACGCAGTATTTT. Together with reference TRBV5-1 and TRBJ2-3, the CDR3 gives the full variable domain: KAGVTQTPRYLIKTRGQQVTLSCSPISGHRSVSWYQQTPGQGLQFLFEYFSETQRNKGNFPGRFSGRQFSNSRSEMNVSTLELGDSALYLCASSPGTSVRTDTQYFGPGTRLTVL.

The J gene is TRBJ1-2, the V gene TRBV19; D may be TRBD1 (5 bases). Germline-derived CDR1 and CDR2 are LNHDA and SQIVND (reference sequence). This CDR3 spans 15 amino acids. V dropped 6 bases and J dropped 4 bases, with 18 bases sitting between them. In DNA, the CDR3 is TGTGCCAGTAGAAATCCCGGAGGGACTAGCTATGGCTACACCTTC. Encoded protein: CASRNPGGTSYGYTF.

V usage is TRBV30 and J usage is TRBJ2-2, with a possible D match to TRBD1 (6 bases). The V gene's germline CDR1 is GTSNPN and CDR2 SVGIG (reference sequence). CDR3 length: 17 amino acids. V was cut by 0 bases and J by 5 bases, with 19 bases left in between. Written as DNA, the CDR3 is TGTGCCTGGAGTGTAACAGGGTTAGGGAGCTGGACCGGGGAGCTGTTTTTT. This gives the protein CAWSVTGLGSWTGELFF. The full variable domain, its missing parts supplied by reference TRBV30 and TRBJ2-2, is SQTIHQWPATLVQPVGSPLSLECTVEGTSNPNLYWYRQAAGRGLQLLFYSVGIGQISSEVPQNLSASRPQDRQFILSSKKLLLSDSGFYLCAWSVTGLGSWTGELFFGEGSRLTVL.

The chain recombines TRBV15 with TRBJ2-1; D possibly corresponds to TRBD2 (8 bases). The V gene's germline CDR1 is LNHNV and CDR2 YYDKDF (reference sequence). The V end was cut by 0 bases, the J end by 2 bases, with 14 bases between. This CDR3 is 17 amino acids long. The CDR3 nucleotides are TGTGCCACCAGCAGAGATCGGGAGGGGGCACCCTACAATGAGCAGTTCTTC. This sequence encodes CATSRDREGAPYNEQFF.

The genes are TRBV5-4 and TRBJ2-1; TRBD2 matches 14 bases. Germline values: CDR1 SGHNT, CDR2 YYREEE (reference sequence). The ends lost 2 bases at V and 1 base at J; junction bases unmatched: 2. The CDR3 has 17 amino acids. In DNA, the CDR3 is TGTGCCAGCAGCTTAGGACTAGCGGGGGGTTCCTACAATGAGCAGTTCTTC. It translates to CASSLGLAGGSYNEQFF.

The V call is TRBV6-1, the J call TRBJ1-5; D might be TRBD1 (5 bases). V was trimmed by 7 bases and J by 0 bases, leaving 10 bases between them. Germline V gene data show CDR1 as MNHNS and CDR2 as SASEGT. The CDR3 totals 14 residues. This CDR3 reads CASIEGDSNQPQHF. The CDR3 nucleotides read TGTGCCAGCATCGAAGGGGATAGCAATCAGCCCCAGCATTTT.

V is TRBV2 and J is TRBJ1-6; 9 bases match TRBD1. CDR1 SNHLY and CDR2 FYNNEI come from the germline V gene. CDR3 size: 13 residues. V trimming: 8 bases; J trimming: 7 bases; junction bases outside the gene matches: 3. The CDR3 loop reads CASPGTGNSPLHF. DNA for the CDR3: TGTGCCAGCCCCGGGACAGGGAATTCACCCCTCCACTTT. The full variable domain, completed using reference TRBV2 and TRBJ1-6, is EPEVTQTPSHQVTQMGQEVILRCVPISNHLYFYWYRQILGQKVEFLVSFYNNEISEKSEIFDDQFSVERPDGSNFTLKIRSTKLEDSAMYFCASPGTGNSPLHFGNGTRLTVT.

The chain links TRBV28 to TRBJ1-2; 9 bases line up with TRBD1. The germline V gene encodes CDR1 MDHEN and CDR2 SYDVKM. V trimming: 5 bases; J trimming: 7 bases; junction bases outside the gene matches: 11. This CDR3 spans 15 amino acids. The CDR3 is CASSDRGRGIPGYTF. CDR3 sequence (DNA): TGTGCCAGCAGTGACAGGGGGAGGGGGATCCCTGGCTACACCTTC.

The chain has TRBV5-1 and TRBJ2-7; no clear D gene. Germline V gives CDR1 SGHRS, CDR2 YFSETQ. The V gene lost 3 bases and the J gene lost 3 bases, with 7 bases spanning the gap. This CDR3 comprises 12 residues. DNA of the CDR3: TGCGCCAGCAGCTCCGGTCGCTACGAGCAGTACTTC. Protein sequence: CASSSGRYEQYF.

The V call is TRBV7-2, the J call TRBJ1-1; tentative D call: TRBD1 (5 bases). The CDR3 contains 15 residues. CDR1 is SGHTA and CDR2 is FQGNSA in the germline V gene. The V gene lost 1 base and the J gene lost 2 bases, with 11 bases spanning the gap. This CDR3 is CASSLGGGLNTEAFF. CDR3 sequence (DNA): TGTGCCAGCAGCTTAGGCGGGGGGTTAAACACTGAAGCTTTCTTT.

CDR3: CASSLASSYEQYF. In DNA, the CDR3 is TGTGCCAGCAGCTTAGCTAGCTCCTACGAGCAGTACTTC. This chain uses TRBV11-2 with TRBJ2-7; D is unclear. The CDR3 runs to 13 residues. The V gene's germline CDR1 is SGHAT and CDR2 FQNNGV. The V gene lost 1 base and the J gene lost 0 bases, with 4 bases spanning the gap.

This clone was detected only a few times. This chain joins TRBV19 and TRBJ2-2; no definite D call. V was trimmed by 5 bases and J by 7 bases, leaving 11 bases between them. Germline CDR1 and CDR2: LNHDA and SQIVND (reference sequence). This CDR3 contains 13 residues. The CDR3, as DNA: TGTGCCAGTAGTGATGAGCAAAACGGGGAGCTGTTTTTT. Its protein product is CASSDEQNGELFF.

The chain uses TRBV7-9 and TRBJ2-1; 8 nucleotides match TRBD2. J was trimmed by 3 bases and V by 4 bases; bases with no gene match: 11. Per the germline V gene, CDR1 is SEHNR and CDR2 is FQNEAQ (reference sequence). The CDR3 is made up of 17 amino acids. The CDR3 loop reads CASSSDQLSGGYNEQFF. The DNA for the CDR3 is TGTGCCAGCAGCTCAGACCAACTAAGCGGGGGCTACAATGAGCAGTTCTTC.

V gene TRBV6-1 combines with J gene TRBJ1-5; 8 bases are shared with TRBD1. CDR1 is MNHNS and CDR2 is SASEGT in the germline V gene. The CDR3 totals 15 residues. Losses at the gene ends were 6 bases for V and 2 bases for J; bases not matched to a gene: 6. DNA for the CDR3: TGTGCCAGCAGGGCGACAGGGGCGGGCAATCAGCCCCAGCATTTT. This sequence encodes CASRATGAGNQPQHF.